The entry below describes one T cell receptor (beta chain). The clone's antigen remains unknown. Nothing much larger sits one base from this clone, and base qualities are not available. Trimming takes 4 bases from V and 7 bases from J, and the germline ends sit 24 bases apart. Sequences SGDLS (CDR1) and YYNGEE (CDR2) are obtained from the germline V gene. The CDR3 starts with the cysteine, ends with the phenylalanine, and has 17 residues. Left in the record is the CDR3 DNA by itself, 51 bases read in frame from the first base. Patients chosen for sequencing had shown expansion of CD8+CD57+ cells by flow cytometry. Every patient had a diagnosis of severe acquired aplastic anemia based on International Study of Aplastic Anemia and Agranulocytosis and Camitta criteria. At the time blood was sampled, none of the patients had received any therapy. The study deep-sequenced TCR repertoires of sorted CD4+ and CD8+ blood T cells from severe aplastic anemia patients and healthy subjects. Patients were enrolled in the USA under clinicaltrials.gov protocols 00001620, 01623167, 00001397, 00071045, 00081523 and 00961064. Ficoll-Paque density gradient centrifugation was used to isolate peripheral blood mononuclear cells. Before DNA extraction, CD4+ and CD8+ T cells were sorted by FACS or by magnetic beads.

TCR beta VDJ combination and CDR3 sequence profiling used genomic DNA as the template. An Illumina HiSeq 2000 was used for TCR repertoire sequencing. Concerning the study's data processing: TRBV/TRBJ rearrangement plots, CDR3 size and DJ length profiles, and Simpson's diversity index were used to evaluate the repertoires. The most abundant DNA sequence in the deep sequencing data was defined as the immunodominant clone. CDR3 amino acid sequences were checked for sharing across subjects and were also compared against the VDJdb database and published repertoires. TCRdb cleaned the public reads at Q25 with fastp, built clones with MiXCR and kept in-frame beta chains. Here each entry gathers all rows of one CDR3 protein and keeps the most common genes and DNA. TCRdb, rather than the study authors, made the V and J calls. This sample comprises 200,000 to 300,000 distinct CDR3 sequences, 82% of them detected only once. The ten biggest clones cover about 41% of the sample.

This sample was taken from a study of CD8+CD57+ T cells in acquired aplastic anemia (dated by TCRdb to between 2018 and 2020). Regarding the research as a whole: DNA extracted from sorted CD4+ and CD8+ cells had a mean of around 3 ug, with a range of about 0.18 to 27.4 ug. A CD8+CD57+ expansion meant a frequency higher than the mean frequency seen in healthy subjects. The investigation overall reported the following: CD8+ Simpson's diversity did not differ significantly between patients and healthy controls (P=0.060). Although twenty-nine CD8+ CDR3 sequences were shared by patients and controls, these sequences appeared highly expressed in patients and within the immunodominant clones of patients.

The source material was sorted CD4+, CD8+, or CD8+CD57+ T cells (not recorded which) from PBMCs. The receptor comes from a human donor with aplastic anemia. The rearrangement combines TRBV9 with TRBJ2-1, with the D call tentatively TRBD1 or TRBD2, each fitting 5 bases. The nucleotides are TGTGCCAGCAGCTTGGAGAGGGACGGGCGCGTATATAATGAGCAGTTCTTC. Translation gives CASSLERDGRVYNEQFF.